One and the same sample provided the 32 T cell receptor beta chains below, sequenced in a study of cytomegalovirus exposure and HLA in healthy donors. PCR involved 60 Vbeta and 13 Jbeta primers. Only in-frame clones appear in the TCRdb table, and some are missing; sequencing was by immunoSEQ multiplex PCR. The sample table includes over 90,000 clones. What was sequenced was PBMCs. The receptors here all came from a man aged 35 to 55 in good health and CMV-seronegative.

The rearrangement uses TRBV6-5 and TRBJ2-7, with D unclear. Germline CDR1 and CDR2: MNHEY and SVGAGI. V lost 4 bases to trimming and J lost 6 bases, with 10 bases between them. The CDR3 is 12 amino acids. The CDR3 reads CASSSPSGEQYF. For the CDR3, the DNA is TGTGCCAGCAGTTCGCCCTCGGGCGAGCAGTACTTC.

In nucleotides, the CDR3 is TGCAGCGTTAGGACTAGTTGGTACGAGCAGTACTTC. This gives the protein CSVRTSWYEQYF. V usage is TRBV29-1 and J usage is TRBJ2-7, with 7 bases identical to TRBD2. This CDR3 is 12 amino acids long. Germline V gives CDR1 SQVTM, CDR2 ANQGSEA. V was pared by 5 bases and J by 4 bases, with 5 bases of the junction left unmatched.

The V call is TRBV2, the J call TRBJ1-6, with D perhaps matching TRBD1 (5 bases). There are 14 residues in the CDR3. The V gene's germline CDR1 is SNHLY and CDR2 FYNNEI. V was shortened by 8 bases and J by 7 bases, with 15 bases between the two germline ends. As DNA, the CDR3 is TGTGCCAGCCCCATGGAGACAGAGAATTCACCCCTCCACTTT. Encoded protein: CASPMETENSPLHF.

This sequence joins TRBV7-9 and TRBJ2-1; D might be TRBD2 (7 bases). V was cut by 5 bases and J by 0 bases, with 14 bases left in between. The germline V gene has CDR1 SEHNR and CDR2 FQNEAQ (reference sequence). The CDR3 contains 16 residues. As DNA, the CDR3 is TGTGCCAGCAGCCCCCCAGCGGGACACTCCTACAATGAGCAGTTCTTC. Its protein is CASSPPAGHSYNEQFF.

This chain connects TRBV9 to TRBJ1-1, with 7 bases aligning to TRBD1. The CDR3 runs to 15 residues. Germline V CDR1 and CDR2: SGDLS, YYNGEE. V lost 5 bases and J lost 7; bases outside the gene matches: 14. CDR3 loop: CASSVQTGPDGEAFF. In DNA, the CDR3 is TGTGCCAGCAGTGTGCAGACAGGGCCCGATGGTGAAGCTTTCTTT.

The V and J genes are TRBV6-7 and TRBJ1-4; 7 positions agree with TRBD1. TRBV6-7 is classed as an ORF, of uncertain function. The junction had 14 bases not matched to a gene; V was cut back by 2 bases and J by 8 bases. The CDR3 runs to 17 residues. The CDR3 here is CASSYRNSGTVTEKLFF. CDR3 sequence (DNA): TGTGCCAGCAGTTACCGAAATTCCGGGACAGTAACCGAAAAACTGTTTTTT.

The chain joins TRBV18 to TRBJ1-4; tentatively, D is TRBD1 (6 bases). This CDR3 comprises 18 residues. V shed 3 bases and J shed 5 bases, with 22 bases lying between them. Germline V gives CDR1 KGHSH, CDR2 LQKENI. CDR3 loop: CASSPGNYPQGLNEKLFF. The CDR3 DNA follows: TGTGCCAGCTCACCGGGAAATTATCCCCAGGGGCTCAATGAAAAACTGTTTTTT.

CDR3 nucleotides: TGCGCCAGCAGCTTGGAGGAGACGGTCACAGATACGCAGTATTTT. Encoded protein: CASSLEETVTDTQYF. V is TRBV5-1 and J is TRBJ2-3; D is ambiguous. Per germline, CDR1 SGHRS and CDR2 YFSETQ. Trimming removed 0 bases at V and 2 bases at J, with 10 bases between. The CDR3 is 15 residues long.

The CDR3 DNA sequence: TGTGCCAGCAGCCCCTACAGGGGGGATGGCTACACCTTC. It encodes CASSPYRGDGYTF. This chain links TRBV7-2 with TRBJ1-2, with 8 positions matching TRBD1. CDR3 length: 13 amino acids. Germline V lookup: CDR1 SGHTA, CDR2 FQGNSA. The V and J ends lost 5 bases and 6 bases, in that order; junction bases with no gene match: 5.

The chain uses TRBV30 and TRBJ1-5; D is unclear. Trimming stripped 0 bases from V and 5 bases from J, with 8 bases between. The germline CDR1 and CDR2 sequences are GTSNPN and SVGIG (reference sequence). The CDR3 spans 13 residues. The CDR3 spells CAWSVIADQPQHF. The CDR3 coding sequence is TGTGCCTGGAGTGTAATTGCGGATCAGCCCCAGCATTTT.

This sequence joins TRBV18 and TRBJ1-5; D is unresolved. The V and J ends lost 3 bases and 3 bases respectively, with 12 bases between them. The V gene's germline CDR1 is KGHSH and CDR2 LQKENI. This CDR3 has 15 residues. CDR3 coding DNA: TGTGCCAGCTCACCGGCGGGAGGAGACAATCAGCCCCAGCATTTT. Its protein is CASSPAGGDNQPQHF.

The chain combines TRBV10-2 with TRBJ1-5, with TRBD1 matching 9 bases. V was pared by 7 bases and J by 4 bases, with 8 bases of the junction left unmatched. The CDR3 extends over 15 amino acids. Looked up from germline, CDR1 is WSHSY and CDR2 is SAAADI. The chain's CDR3 is CASTDGTGINQPQHF. Written as DNA, the CDR3 is TGCGCCAGCACCGACGGGACAGGGATTAATCAGCCCCAGCATTTT.

This sequence joins TRBV5-5 and TRBJ1-5; D is perhaps TRBD1 (6 bases). Trimming removed 4 bases at V and 2 bases at J, with 10 bases between. The germline gives CDR1 SGHKS, CDR2 YYEKEE (reference sequence). The length of the CDR3 is 14 residues. The CDR3 nucleotides are TGTGCCAGCAGCCTGCCAGGGGGCAATCAGCCCCAGCATTTT. It is translated as CASSLPGGNQPQHF.

This sequence joins TRBV28 and TRBJ1-4; 7 bases are a match to TRBD1. The V gene's germline CDR1 is MDHEN and CDR2 SYDVKM. The CDR3 covers 15 residues. V trimming: 5 bases; J trimming: 5 bases; junction bases outside the gene matches: 8. The CDR3 region is CASSPIQGRNEKLFF. The CDR3 DNA sequence: TGTGCCAGCAGTCCCATACAGGGGCGAAATGAAAAACTGTTTTTT.

This CDR3 reads CASSNRGGNEQYF. CDR3 coding DNA: TGTGCCAGTAGCAACAGGGGGGGGAACGAGCAGTACTTC. The gene calls are TRBV19 and TRBJ2-7; TRBD1 is a possible D gene (8 bases). Trimming left V 6 bases short and J 5 bases short, with 14 bases between. The CDR3 covers 13 residues. CDR1 LNHDA and CDR2 SQIVND come from the germline V gene (reference sequence).

About this clone itself: Because it lacks the conserved phenylalanine or tryptophan at the end, this CDR3 is likely a read error. The rearrangement links TRBV30 to TRBJ1-1; no clear D gene. Per germline, CDR1 GTSNPN and CDR2 SVGIG (reference sequence). Trimming removed 0 bases at V and 4 bases at J, with 9 bases between. The CDR3 consists of 13 residues. This chain's CDR3 is CAWSVLSSTEAFL. In nucleotides, the CDR3 is TGTGCCTGGAGTGTACTGTCGTCCACTGAAGCTTTCCTT.

The gene calls are TRBV11-2 and TRBJ1-3, with D possibly TRBD1 on 5 matching bases. V shed 2 bases and J shed 6 bases, with 17 bases lying between them. This CDR3 contains 16 residues. The germline gives CDR1 SGHAT, CDR2 FQNNGV. The CDR3 loop reads CASSLNAGMAANTIYF. Here the CDR3 DNA reads TGTGCCAGCAGCTTAAACGCAGGGATGGCCGCAAACACCATATATTTT.

The chain carries TRBV30 and TRBJ1-5; D is undetermined. The CDR3 loop spans 13 amino acids. Germline V gene data show CDR1 as GTSNPN and CDR2 as SVGIG (reference sequence). With 3 bases removed from V and 0 bases from J, the gap between germline ends came to 6 bases. CDR3 coding DNA: TGTGCCTGGAGGAGTAATAGCAATCAGCCCCAGCATTTT. Amino acids: CAWRSNSNQPQHF.

This chain joins TRBV19 and TRBJ1-5; tentative D call: TRBD1 (6 bases). Trimming pared 5 bases from V and 2 bases from J, leaving 25 bases between. Per germline, CDR1 LNHDA and CDR2 SQIVND (reference sequence). This CDR3 is 19 amino acids long. CDR3 coding DNA: TGTGCCAGTAGTGCACAACAGGGATCGGCTATATTGGGCAATCAGCCCCAGCATTTT. The encoded protein is CASSAQQGSAILGNQPQHF.

This chain uses TRBV2 with TRBJ2-3, with a weak D call TRBD2 (5 bases). From germline, CDR1 is SNHLY and CDR2 FYNNEI. The CDR3 spans 17 residues. The V gene lost 4 bases and the J gene lost 2 bases, with 19 bases spanning the gap. The chain's CDR3 is CASSVAPGYLTTDTQYF. DNA of the CDR3: TGTGCCAGCAGTGTAGCCCCGGGGTACCTAACCACAGATACGCAGTATTTT.

V gene TRBV18 combines with J gene TRBJ1-5; D is ambiguous. The CDR3 loop spans 14 amino acids. Per the germline V gene, CDR1 is KGHSH and CDR2 is LQKENI. Trimming removed 2 bases from V and 1 base from J, with 6 bases in between. This CDR3 reads CASSPSKSNQPQHF. In DNA form, the CDR3 reads TGTGCCAGCTCACCATCTAAGAGCAATCAGCCCCAGCATTTT. Combining the CDR3 with reference TRBV18 and TRBJ1-5 gives the whole variable domain NAGVMQNPRHLVRRRGQEARLRCSPMKGHSHVYWYRQLPEEGLKFMVYLQKENIIDESGMPKERFSAEFPKEGPSILRIQQVVRGDSAAYFCASSPSKSNQPQHFGDGTRLSIL.

The rearrangement joins TRBV7-8 to TRBJ2-1; D perhaps matches TRBD1 (5 bases). This CDR3 spans 11 amino acids. The germline gives CDR1 SGHVS, CDR2 FQNEAQ. V lost 3 bases and J 10 bases, leaving 7 bases between the germline ends. The CDR3 DNA is TGTGCCAGCAGCTTCCGACAGGAGCAGTTCTTC. It is translated as CASSFRQEQFF.

The V gene is TRBV5-1, the J gene TRBJ2-7; 9 bases line up with TRBD1. V dropped 1 base and J dropped 5; count of bases not matched to a gene: 10. This CDR3 contains 16 residues. Germline CDR1 is SGHRS and CDR2 is YFSETQ. CDR3 sequence (DNA): TGCGCCAGCAGCTTGCGGGGGGACAGGGTGATCGACGAGCAGTACTTC. Protein: CASSLRGDRVIDEQYF.

The chain carries TRBV7-2 and TRBJ2-5; TRBD1 agrees at 7 bases. CDR1 is SGHTA, CDR2 FQGNSA, per germline. This CDR3 region has 15 residues. J lost 1 base, V lost 4 bases, and 6 bases had no gene match. The CDR3 DNA follows: TGTGCCAGCAGCTCCGGGACAGACTTCCAAGAGACCCAGTACTTC. Translated: CASSSGTDFQETQYF. Variable domain in full (rest from reference TRBV7-2 and TRBJ2-5): GAGVSQSPSNKVTEKGKDVELRCDPISGHTALYWYRQSLGQGLEFLIYFQGNSAPDKSGLPSDRFSAERTGGSVSTLTIQRTQQEDSAVYLCASSSGTDFQETQYFGPGTRLLVL.

The V and J genes are TRBV27 and TRBJ1-1; D possibly corresponds to TRBD1 (6 bases). Trimming cost V 6 bases and J 5 bases, with 13 bases left between them. The CDR3 is 13 residues long. Germline CDR1 reads MNHEY; CDR2 reads SMNVEV (reference sequence). The CDR3 protein is CASRTLGATEAFF. The CDR3, as DNA: TGTGCCAGCAGGACCCTGGGGGCGACTGAAGCTTTCTTT.

The gene calls are TRBV15 and TRBJ1-5; D possibly corresponds to TRBD1 (5 bases). CDR3 length: 19 amino acids. Deletions cut 1 base from V and 0 bases from J, with 19 bases between. The germline V gene has CDR1 LNHNV and CDR2 YYDKDF (reference sequence). The CDR3 DNA reads TGTGCCACCAGCAGAGGGGAATTAAACAGGTTAAATAGCAATCAGCCCCAGCATTTT. This codes for CATSRGELNRLNSNQPQHF.

CDR3 amino acids: CASSYTGSMAEAFF. The CDR3 bases are TGTGCCAGCAGCTACACAGGGAGTATGGCTGAAGCTTTCTTT. The J gene is TRBJ1-1, the V gene TRBV25-1; a weak D match, TRBD1 (6 bases). The CDR3 consists of 14 residues. Germline lookup yields CDR1 MGHDK and CDR2 SYGVNS. Trimming removed 6 bases from V and 6 bases from J, with 17 bases in between.

This chain joins TRBV5-1 and TRBJ1-1, with unresolved D. Germline V gene data show CDR1 as SGHRS and CDR2 as YFSETQ. The CDR3 is made up of 16 amino acids. Trimming removed 4 bases at V and 1 base at J, with 17 bases between. Written as DNA, the CDR3 is TGCGCCAGCAGCGGCGGAGGAGGAGGTGAGAACACTGAAGCTTTCTTT. Protein sequence: CASSGGGGGENTEAFF. The full variable domain, completed using reference TRBV5-1 and TRBJ1-1, is KAGVTQTPRYLIKTRGQQVTLSCSPISGHRSVSWYQQTPGQGLQFLFEYFSETQRNKGNFPGRFSGRQFSNSRSEMNVSTLELGDSALYLCASSGGGGGENTEAFFGQGTRLTVV.

The CDR3 protein is CASSGGHNNEQFF. CDR3 coding DNA: TGCGCCAGCAGTGGGGGCCATAACAATGAGCAGTTCTTC. V usage is TRBV10-1 and J usage is TRBJ2-1; D is possibly TRBD1 (5 bases). The CDR3 extends over 13 amino acids. V lost 4 bases and J 5 bases, leaving 9 bases between the germline ends. CDR1 and CDR2 (germline): WNHNN, SYGVQD (reference sequence).

J is TRBJ2-1 and V is TRBV9; 13 bases match TRBD2. Germline values: CDR1 SGDLS, CDR2 YYNGEE. The CDR3 has 16 residues. Trimming at V came to 0 bases and at J to 8 bases, leaving 5 bases not matched to a gene. The CDR3 DNA is TGTGCCAGCAGCGTAGGGACTAGCGGGAGTGTGGATGAGCAGTTCTTC. As protein: CASSVGTSGSVDEQFF.

The V call is TRBV7-9, the J call TRBJ2-1, with 9 bases fitting TRBD2. This CDR3 contains 14 residues. Germline loops: CDR1 SEHNR, CDR2 FQNEAQ (reference sequence). V was clipped by 6 bases and J by 3 bases; unmatched bases: 3. CDR3 region: CASSSSGDYNEQFF. The CDR3 nucleotides read TGTGCCAGCAGTTCTAGCGGGGACTACAATGAGCAGTTCTTC.

This chain uses TRBV6-5 with TRBJ1-4, with D possibly TRBD1 on 6 matching bases. The CDR3 is 13 residues long. Trimming took 8 bases from V and 5 from J, leaving 12 bases between them. Looked up from germline, CDR1 is MNHEY and CDR2 is SVGAGI. CDR3 region: CASGTRGNEKLFF. CDR3 nucleotide sequence: TGTGCCAGCGGTACTAGGGGGAATGAAAAACTGTTTTTT.